These T cell receptor beta chains were read from a single sample in a study of blood T cell repertoires in COVID-19. The table came from immunoSEQ multiplex PCR; TCRdb's copy has only in-frame clones and leaves some out. The data contain a few hundred thousand clones, about 90% of them singletons. Sequencing was done on a sample of peripheral blood. These receptors all stem from a woman aged 45-65 years who had recovered from COVID-19. Each CDR3 is given without its conserved first and last residue.

v_gene,j_gene,CDR3aa
TRBV19,TRBJ1-2,ASSNGQLYGYT
TRBV7-9,TRBJ2-7,ASSPTQFIAGVTYEQY
TRBV9,TRBJ2-1,ASSPEDRYNEQF
TRBV7-9,TRBJ1-1,ASSRIQGLYTEAF
TRBV4-3,TRBJ1-2,ASSQGVGADYGYT
TRBV2,TRBJ2-6,ASRPPGVRGPTGANVLT
TRBV19,TRBJ1-1,ASFTGRGTEAF
TRBV9,TRBJ1-2,ASSTQTGLGYT
TRBV9,TRBJ2-1,ASSPHLAGGGYNEQF
TRBV30,TRBJ1-5,AWSPYGSRNQPQH
TRBV5-1,TRBJ2-1,ASSQGLLGAGEQF
TRBV19,TRBJ1-5,ASSGTGNQPQH
TRBV19,TRBJ1-1,ASNRALVGNTEAF
TRBV6-2/TRBV6-3,TRBJ1-5,ASSSLHQPQH
TRBV30,TRBJ1-4,AWTSGTGGVGEKLF
TRBV24-1,TRBJ1-1,ATTDGLTEAF
TRBV5-4,TRBJ2-2,ASSSPGQGARGTGELF